The 22 T cell receptor beta chains reported below all come from one sample, sequenced in a study of T cell changes during pregnancy in multiple sclerosis. Using immunoSEQ multiplex PCR, the repertoire was profiled, and TCRdb retains in-frame clones only, with some absent. The sample includes some 27,000 clones, 89% of them seen just once. The source material was CD4+ T cells from peripheral blood mononuclear cells, sampled in the second trimester of pregnancy. These receptors were collected from a female donor with multiple sclerosis, enrolled in a pregnancy study.

The chain is built from TRBV6-1 and TRBJ2-7; a weak D match, TRBD1 (6 bases). The CDR3 is 13 residues long. Trimming pared 6 bases from V and 3 bases from J, leaving 12 bases between. CDR1 MNHNS and CDR2 SASEGT come from the germline V gene. In DNA, the CDR3 is TGTGCCAGCAGCCGCCCGGACAGCTACGAGCAGTACTTC. This sequence encodes CASSRPDSYEQYF.

This clone was counted once. The chain recombines TRBV2 with TRBJ1-3, with a tentative D call TRBD1 (5 bases). Germline V CDR1 and CDR2: SNHLY, FYNNEI. The CDR3 covers 13 residues. V shed 8 bases and J shed 0 bases, with 8 bases lying between them. CDR3 sequence: CASGTNSGNTIYF. The DNA for the CDR3 is TGTGCCAGCGGGACTAACTCTGGAAACACCATATATTTT.

This sequence joins TRBV7-2 and TRBJ2-5, with 7 positions matching TRBD1. Germline V lookup: CDR1 SGHTA, CDR2 FQGNSA. With 4 bases clipped from V and 4 bases from J, the junction kept 6 bases outside the gene matches. The CDR3 is 14 residues long. In DNA, the CDR3 is TGTGCCAGCAGCTACAACAGGGGTCGAGAGACCCAGTACTTC. It yields the protein CASSYNRGRETQYF.

The chain combines TRBV5-6 with TRBJ1-1; D not certain. V lost 4 bases and J lost 6, with 22 bases in between. This CDR3 spans 16 amino acids. The germline gives CDR1 SGHDT, CDR2 YYEEEE. Written as DNA, the CDR3 is TGTGCCAGCAGCCCTCTGACTGCTAGGCCTTATGCTGAAGCTTTCTTT. This codes for CASSPLTARPYAEAFF.

The J gene is TRBJ2-7, the V gene TRBV7-9; TRBD1 aligns across 9 bases. Germline V gene sequence: CDR1 SEHNR, CDR2 FQNEAQ (reference sequence). The V segment lost 4 bases and the J segment 2 bases; nucleotides outside the gene matches: 6. The CDR3 runs to 15 residues. In DNA, the CDR3 is TGTGCCAGCAGCTGGGGACAGGGACTCACCTACGAGCAGTACTTC. Its protein is CASSWGQGLTYEQYF.

The rearrangement joins TRBV30 to TRBJ1-5; TRBD1 is a possible D gene (6 bases). The CDR3 sequence is 12 residues long. CDR1 is GTSNPN, CDR2 SVGIG, per germline (reference sequence). With 7 bases removed from V and 6 bases from J, the gap between germline ends came to 13 bases. CDR3 region: CASRGGGQPQHF. In nucleotides, the CDR3 is TGTGCCTCTAGGGGGGGAGGTCAGCCCCAGCATTTT.

The chain recombines TRBV6-5 with TRBJ1-1; the D is unclear. Trimming took 5 bases from V and 1 from J, leaving 8 bases between them. Germline loops: CDR1 MNHEY, CDR2 SVGAGI. The CDR3 is 13 residues long. The CDR3 DNA is TGTGCCAGCAGTGCGTGGAGGAACACTGAAGCTTTCTTT. This sequence encodes CASSAWRNTEAFF.

J is TRBJ2-7 and V is TRBV12-1; the D call TRBD1 from the table was never checked on the DNA. TRBV12-1 is a pseudogene. The CDR3 has 15 residues. CDR3: CASSGPGTGSNEQYF. CDR3 bases: TGTGCCAGCAGCGGCCCCGGGACAGGGAGCAACGAGCAGTACTTC.

The chain has TRBV7-2 and TRBJ2-1; possible D gene TRBD2, 7 bases. V was pared by 2 bases and J by 7 bases, with 15 bases between. This CDR3 is 15 amino acids long. Germline V gene sequence: CDR1 SGHTA, CDR2 FQGNSA. The CDR3 sequence is CASSLFPRGANEQFF. The CDR3 nucleotides are TGTGCCAGCAGCTTATTCCCCCGGGGGGCGAATGAGCAGTTCTTC.

The chain has TRBV5-1 and TRBJ2-2, with a possible D match to TRBD1 (6 bases). V lost 3 bases and J lost 6, with 15 bases in between. The CDR3 contains 15 residues. Germline-derived CDR1 and CDR2 are SGHRS and YFSETQ. CDR3 in amino acids: CASSSPQGRAGELFF. The CDR3 DNA follows: TGCGCCAGCAGCTCGCCCCAGGGGAGAGCCGGGGAGCTGTTTTTT. Based on the CDR3 plus reference TRBV5-1 and TRBJ2-2, the full variable domain is KAGVTQTPRYLIKTRGQQVTLSCSPISGHRSVSWYQQTPGQGLQFLFEYFSETQRNKGNFPGRFSGRQFSNSRSEMNVSTLELGDSALYLCASSSPQGRAGELFFGEGSRLTVL.

The chain combines TRBV9 with TRBJ1-2, with 12 bases lining up with TRBD1. Trimming removed 8 bases from V and 6 bases from J; junction bases left unmatched: 11. Germline V gives CDR1 SGDLS, CDR2 YYNGEE. This CDR3 region has 15 residues. CDR3 in DNA: TGTGCCAGTTCCCGGGACAGGGGGCGCGAGAATGGCTACACCTTC. Translating it yields CASSRDRGRENGYTF.

This clone was observed once. The V and J genes are TRBV5-1 and TRBJ2-3; 11 nucleotides line up with TRBD2. The J segment lost 6 bases and the V segment lost 4 bases, leaving 7 bases of the junction unmatched. The CDR3 has 15 residues. Germline V gene data show CDR1 as SGHRS and CDR2 as YFSETQ. The CDR3: CASSPLAGGADTQYF. CDR3 DNA sequence: TGCGCCAGCAGCCCGCTAGCGGGGGGCGCGGATACGCAGTATTTT.

The chain is built from TRBV7-4 and TRBJ2-3; 10 positions match TRBD1. The CDR3 length is 16 residues. The germline V gene has CDR1 SGHVT and CDR2 SQSDAQ. The trim removed 5 bases at V and 4 bases at J, leaving 9 bases unmatched. The CDR3 here is CASSPWDRGFPDTQYF. DNA of the CDR3: TGTGCCAGCAGCCCATGGGACAGGGGTTTCCCAGATACGCAGTATTTT.

CDR3 sequence reads: CASSSGGGRYNEQFF. The CDR3 DNA reads TGCGCCAGCAGTTCGGGGGGGGGTCGGTACAATGAGCAGTTCTTC. The rearrangement links TRBV4-1 to TRBJ2-1, with 8 bases that match TRBD2. Germline V gives CDR1 MGHRA, CDR2 YSYEKL. The CDR3 totals 15 residues. The junction had 8 bases not matched to a gene; V was cut back by 6 bases and J by 4 bases.

The gene calls are TRBV6-1 and TRBJ1-2, with 7 bases that match TRBD1. The CDR3 sequence is 15 residues long. Germline CDR1 MNHNS, CDR2 SASEGT. Trimming cost V 1 base and J 4 bases; bases outside gene matches: 6. CDR3 amino acids: CASSEVPGTAYGYTF. The CDR3 DNA is TGTGCCAGCAGTGAAGTTCCCGGGACAGCCTATGGCTACACCTTC.

J is TRBJ1-2 and V is TRBV19; 9 bases agree with TRBD1. The CDR3 consists of 13 residues. The V and J ends lost 7 bases and 9 bases, in that order; junction bases with no gene match: 9. CDR1 is LNHDA and CDR2 is SQIVND in the germline V gene (reference sequence). The CDR3 coding sequence is TGTGCCAGTAAACAACAGGGGGCAATGAGCTACACCTTC. Protein product: CASKQQGAMSYTF.

The chain joins TRBV10-2 to TRBJ2-5; D is perhaps TRBD2 (6 bases). Germline CDR1 and CDR2: WSHSY and SAAADI. The CDR3 has 14 amino acids. With 5 bases removed from V and 5 bases from J, the gap between germline ends came to 15 bases. CDR3 region: CASSPTSLEETQYF. In nucleotides, the CDR3 is TGCGCCAGCAGTCCGACTAGTCTAGAGGAGACCCAGTACTTC.

This clone was counted a few times. In DNA form, the CDR3 reads TGTGCCACCAGCAGAGATATTTCCGGAGGGGCAACTAATGAAAAACTGTTTTTT. This sequence encodes CATSRDISGGATNEKLFF. The rearrangement joins TRBV15 to TRBJ1-4; D perhaps matches TRBD1 (5 bases). Germline lookup yields CDR1 LNHNV and CDR2 YYDKDF (reference sequence). Trimming took off 0 bases at V and 0 bases at J, with 14 bases between the two ends. The CDR3 is made up of 18 amino acids. The entire variable domain, with the rest obtained from reference TRBV15 and TRBJ1-4, is as follows: DAMVIQNPRYQVTQFGKPVTLSCSQTLNHNVMYWYQQKSSQAPKLLFHYYDKDFNNEADTPDNFQSRRPNTSFCFLDIRSPGLGDTAMYLCATSRDISGGATNEKLFFGSGTQLSVL.

This rearrangement joins TRBV19 to TRBJ1-2, with D perhaps TRBD1 (6 bases). Trimming pared 7 bases from V and 4 bases from J, leaving 22 bases between. There are 16 residues in the CDR3. Germline values: CDR1 LNHDA, CDR2 SQIVND (reference sequence). CDR3 sequence reads: CASKRQLGHAIYGYTF. The CDR3 DNA reads as TGTGCCAGTAAGCGACAACTGGGACACGCGATCTATGGCTACACCTTC.

The V and J genes are TRBV19 and TRBJ1-5; 8 bases are a match to TRBD1. CDR1 and CDR2 (germline): LNHDA, SQIVND (reference sequence). J lost 6 bases, V lost 3 bases, and 4 bases had no gene match. The CDR3 is 14 residues long. CDR3 sequence: CASSITRGLQPQHF. The CDR3 DNA sequence: TGTGCCAGTAGTATTACCAGGGGGCTTCAGCCCCAGCATTTT.

V usage is TRBV11-2 and J usage is TRBJ2-1, with 8 positions matching TRBD1. The CDR3 loop spans 16 amino acids. Germline CDR1 and CDR2: SGHAT and FQNNGV. V shed 5 bases and J 2 bases; nucleotides not matched to a gene: 8. The CDR3 region is CASSQTGGSTYNEQFF. The CDR3 coding sequence is TGTGCCAGCAGCCAAACAGGGGGTAGTACCTACAATGAGCAGTTCTTC.

This clone was recorded a few times. The chain combines TRBV5-5 with TRBJ1-2, with D possibly being TRBD1 (6 bases). V was pared by 4 bases and J by 9 bases, with 25 bases between. The CDR3 is made up of 16 amino acids. Germline V gene sequence: CDR1 SGHKS, CDR2 YYEKEE (reference sequence). CDR3 in DNA: TGTGCCAGCAGCCCAATCTTCTCCCGGACAGACCTTAGCTACACCTTC. Translating gives CASSPIFSRTDLSYTF.